This TCR beta chain was found in a study of blood T cell repertoires in COVID-19. On the study more broadly: Some COVID-19 samples were acute and others convalescent; all came from the United States, Italy and Spain. T cells, B-cell-depleted T cells, or PBMCs provided the cDNA or gDNA that served as material.

The germline V gene encodes CDR1 SGHRS and CDR2 YFSETQ. The CDR3 length is 14 residues. V lost 4 bases to trimming and J lost 5 bases, with 15 bases between them. Authors' data handling: It was from reference gene primer amplification that nucleated cell counts were estimated. Clones were read by immunoSEQ multiplex PCR, and TCRdb kept only the in-frame ones, dropping some. V, J and clone size derive from that table, while D and trimming were established from the DNA sequence. The sample yields around 130,000 clones, approximately 80% seen once. Sequenced: peripheral blood. The rearrangement uses TRBV5-1 and TRBJ1-2, with TRBD1 as a possible D gene (5 bases). The TCR was taken from a woman aged 60 to 75 with acute or convalescent COVID-19. The CDR3 loop is CASSPLMTEYGYTF. CDR3 sequence (DNA): TGCGCCAGCAGCCCCTTAATGACAGAGTATGGCTACACCTTC.